Shown below are 12 T cell receptor beta chains from a single sample sequenced in a study of T cell responses to AZD1222 COVID-19 vaccine. Produced via immunoSEQ multiplex PCR; TCRdb's table is partial and in-frame only. The profile shows 110,000 to 150,000 clones, roughly nine tenths of them singletons. The sequencing used peripheral blood, collected on day 0 of AZD1222 vaccination. The receptor source for this set is an adult in good health.

The chain is built from TRBV9 and TRBJ2-1; D remains ambiguous. CDR1 is SGDLS, CDR2 YYNGEE, per germline. Trimming left V 0 bases short and J 1 base short, with 11 bases between. The CDR3 is 16 amino acids. The CDR3, as DNA: TGTGCCAGCAGCGTAGTTGGAGCGAGATCCTACAATGAGCAGTTCTTC. This gives the protein CASSVVGARSYNEQFF.

The rearrangement uses TRBV19 and TRBJ1-5; a possible D gene is TRBD1 (6 bases). There are 17 residues in the CDR3. V was cut by 6 bases and J by 0 bases, with 18 bases left in between. CDR1 is LNHDA and CDR2 is SQIVND in the germline V gene (reference sequence). In DNA form, the CDR3 reads TGTGCCAGTAGGGCCGGGACACCGATTTATAGCAATCAGCCCCAGCATTTT. Amino acid sequence: CASRAGTPIYSNQPQHF.

The CDR3 region is CASERTALETQYF. The DNA of the CDR3 is TGTGCCAGCGAAAGGACGGCCTTAGAGACCCAGTACTTC. The chain combines TRBV6-5 with TRBJ2-5; D call uncertain. Germline values: CDR1 MNHEY, CDR2 SVGAGI. The CDR3 contains 13 residues. V lost 8 bases and J lost 4, with 14 bases in between.

For the CDR3, the DNA is TGTGCCAGCAGTAGGCAGGGTACTAGCAATCAGCCCCAGCATTTT. Its translation is CASSRQGTSNQPQHF. The chain joins TRBV6-2 or TRBV6-3 to TRBJ1-5, with D possibly being TRBD1 (5 bases). V gave up 5 bases and J gave up 0 bases, with 11 bases separating them. CDR1 and CDR2 (germline): MNHEY, SVGEGT. The CDR3 sequence is 15 residues long.

The V gene is TRBV7-9, the J gene TRBJ1-1; D remains ambiguous. Germline CDR1 is SEHNR and CDR2 is FQNEAQ (reference sequence). V was cut by 4 bases and J by 9 bases, with 12 bases left in between. The CDR3 has 12 residues. In DNA form, the CDR3 reads TGTGCCAGCAGCTCCGATCCCATGAAAGCTTTCTTT. Translating gives CASSSDPMKAFF. The complete variable domain, with remaining parts taken from reference TRBV7-9 and TRBJ1-1, reads DTGVSQNPRHKITKRGQNVTFRCDPISEHNRLYWYRQTLGQGPEFLTYFQNEAQLEKSRLLSDRFSAERPKGSFSTLEIQRTEQGDSAMYLCASSSDPMKAFFGQGTRLTVV.

The chain is built from TRBV28 and TRBJ1-5, with D unresolved. V was shortened by 8 bases and J by 3 bases, with 14 bases between the two germline ends. CDR1 is MDHEN, CDR2 SYDVKM, per germline. The CDR3 has 14 residues. CDR3 in DNA: TGTGCCAGCCTAGCAGGTAGCTTCAATCAGCCCCAGCATTTT. It specifies CASLAGSFNQPQHF.

The genes are TRBV5-5 and TRBJ1-2; 9 bases align to TRBD1. This CDR3 comprises 15 residues. Trimming at V came to 0 bases and at J to 6 bases, leaving 6 bases not matched to a gene. Germline lookup yields CDR1 SGHKS and CDR2 YYEKEE (reference sequence). The CDR3 loop reads CASSLGARTGDGYTF. As DNA, the CDR3 is TGTGCCAGCAGCTTGGGGGCTAGGACAGGGGATGGCTACACCTTC.

J is TRBJ1-3 and V is TRBV6-5, with D unclear. Trimming shortened V by 1 base and J by 2 bases, and 9 bases separated the two germline ends. Germline loops: CDR1 MNHEY, CDR2 SVGAGI. The CDR3 contains 15 residues. CDR3 nucleotides: TGTGCCAGCAGTTACTTCCCGAAACCTGGAAACACCATATATTTT. Protein sequence: CASSYFPKPGNTIYF.

The V gene is TRBV6-5, the J gene TRBJ2-3; a possible D gene is TRBD2 (6 bases). V shed 4 bases and J shed 0 bases, with 11 bases lying between them. This CDR3 is built from 15 residues. CDR1 MNHEY and CDR2 SVGAGI come from the germline V gene. CDR3: CASSSTGTSTDTQYF. The CDR3 bases are TGTGCCAGCAGTTCCACGGGGACTAGCACAGATACGCAGTATTTT.

This chain links TRBV2 with TRBJ1-1; possible D gene TRBD1, 6 bases. CDR1 and CDR2 from the germline V gene are SNHLY and FYNNEI. This CDR3 region has 14 residues. Trimming cost V 6 bases and J 1 base, with 12 bases left between them. The CDR3 spells CASRLTGTNTEAFF. As DNA, the CDR3 is TGTGCCAGCAGATTGACAGGAACGAACACTGAAGCTTTCTTT.

The chain recombines TRBV11-3 with TRBJ2-1; 12 positions match TRBD2. Per germline, CDR1 SGHNT and CDR2 YENEEA. This CDR3 spans 16 amino acids. The ends lost 4 bases at V and 4 bases at J; junction bases unmatched: 5. This CDR3 is CASSSAGTSGYNEQFF. The CDR3 nucleotides read TGTGCCAGCAGCTCCGCCGGGACTAGCGGGTACAATGAGCAGTTCTTC.

The rearrangement joins TRBV6-6 to TRBJ1-1, with TRBD1 matching 10 bases. This CDR3 comprises 15 residues. V trimming: 2 bases; J trimming: 5 bases; junction bases outside the gene matches: 5. In germline, CDR1 is MNHNY, CDR2 SVGAGI (reference sequence). The chain's CDR3 is CASSYTPGQGTEAFF. The CDR3 nucleotides are TGTGCCAGCAGTTACACACCGGGACAGGGGACTGAAGCTTTCTTT.